A selection of T cell receptor beta chains follows, all from one sample in a study of human T cells and chemical hapten exposure. TCRdb called the RACE reads again in MiXCR, with one record for every CDR3 protein. Among around 110,000 distinct CDR3 sequences listed, roughly 10% were seen once. Material: whole blood, obtained in connection with sensitization to the hapten diphenylcyclopropenone (DPC). The receptors were sampled from a woman aged 50 to 65 with alopecia areata. Some clones in this sample may be carry-over from other donors' samples. CDR3s include the opening cysteine and the closing phenylalanine or tryptophan.

v_gene | CDR3aa
TRBV29-1 | CSVRNRSEPQHF
TRBV20-1 | CSLFLRYPAQYF
TRBV4-2 | CASSQEGLAPYNEQFF
TRBV7-9 | CASSLGLAGTNLGNEQFF
TRBV29-1 | CSVGLVIYNEQFF
TRBV3-1 | CASSQTSGVPEQYF
TRBV29-1 | CSVGYPSYEQYF
TRBV19 | CASSQGFRGDEQFF
TRBV12-3/TRBV12-4 | CASSRTSGSYGYTF
TRBV12-3/TRBV12-4 | CASSLRQGTSTDTQYF
TRBV7-6 | CASSSLSRYSNQPQHF
TRBV11-2 | CASSLDSSTNEKLFF
TRBV29-1 | CSVEEMGALKSTDTQYF
TRBV4-1 | CASSHPSPYRRGTEAFF
TRBV20-1 | CSARERGTYEQYF
TRBV6-2/TRBV6-3 | CASSPTGTGVSDTGELFF
TRBV29-1 | CSVPTSGNTIYF
TRBV7-9 | CASSRSDEQFF
TRBV12-3/TRBV12-4 | CASRGDSDNSPLHF
TRBV6-4 | CASSENEGRAGELFF
TRBV6-4 | CASPTSSGRYLADTQYF
TRBV7-2 | CASSLAGGPGNEQFF
TRBV29-1 | CSVRTGGHEQYF
TRBV28 | CASSPRTSGAGSQYF
TRBV7-9 | CASRHLRVSGVAGSNYEQYF
TRBV28 | CATRSGSSYNEQFF
TRBV4-1 | CASSSRGQMNTEAFF
TRBV29-1 | CSVGGQGRDEQYF
TRBV29-1 | CSVGITDTQYF
TRBV20-1 | CSAVGLAGDPKNIQYF
TRBV18 | CASSPTTEAFF
TRBV2 | CASRDDTGIEAFF
TRBV3-1 | CASSLLVRGSYEQYF
TRBV30 | CAWSGGTSGGQDTQYF
TRBV15 | CATSRDLGEQPQHF
TRBV3-1 | CASSPAAYNEQFF